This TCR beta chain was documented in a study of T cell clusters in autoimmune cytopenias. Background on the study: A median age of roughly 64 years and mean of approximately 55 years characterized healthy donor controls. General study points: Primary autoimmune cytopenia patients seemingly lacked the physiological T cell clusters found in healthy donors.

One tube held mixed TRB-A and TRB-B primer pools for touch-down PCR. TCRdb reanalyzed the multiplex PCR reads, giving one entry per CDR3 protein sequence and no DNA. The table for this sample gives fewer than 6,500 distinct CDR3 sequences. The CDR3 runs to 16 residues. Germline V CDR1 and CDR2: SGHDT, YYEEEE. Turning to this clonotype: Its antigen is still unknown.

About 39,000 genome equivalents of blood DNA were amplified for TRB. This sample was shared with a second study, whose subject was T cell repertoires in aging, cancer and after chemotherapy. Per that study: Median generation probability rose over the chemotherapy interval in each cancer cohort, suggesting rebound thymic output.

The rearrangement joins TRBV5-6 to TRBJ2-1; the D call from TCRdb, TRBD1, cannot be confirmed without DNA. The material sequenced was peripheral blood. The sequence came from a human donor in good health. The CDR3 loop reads CASSRGLGDAYNEQFF.